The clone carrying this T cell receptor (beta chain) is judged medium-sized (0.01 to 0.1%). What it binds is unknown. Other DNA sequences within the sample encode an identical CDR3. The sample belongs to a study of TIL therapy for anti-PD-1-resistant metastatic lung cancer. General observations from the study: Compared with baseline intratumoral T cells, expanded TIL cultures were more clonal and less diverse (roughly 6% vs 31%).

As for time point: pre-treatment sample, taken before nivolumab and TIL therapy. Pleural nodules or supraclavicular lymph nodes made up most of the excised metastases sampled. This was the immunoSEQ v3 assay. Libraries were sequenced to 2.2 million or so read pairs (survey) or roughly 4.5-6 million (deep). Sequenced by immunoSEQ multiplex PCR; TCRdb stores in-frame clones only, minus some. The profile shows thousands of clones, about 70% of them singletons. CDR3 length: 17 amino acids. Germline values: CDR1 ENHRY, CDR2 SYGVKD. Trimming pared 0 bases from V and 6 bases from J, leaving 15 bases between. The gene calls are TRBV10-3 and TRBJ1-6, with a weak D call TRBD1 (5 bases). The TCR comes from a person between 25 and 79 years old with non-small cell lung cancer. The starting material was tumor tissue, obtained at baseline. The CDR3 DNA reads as TGTGCCATCAGTGAGTCGACGGGCGCGGGGGTTAATTCACCCCTCCACTTT. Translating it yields CAISESTGAGVNSPLHF.